These 18 T cell receptor beta chains were all obtained from the same sample, sequenced in a study of blood T cell repertoires in COVID-19. Assay used: immunoSEQ multiplex PCR; TCRdb lists only in-frame clones, some missing. The profile shows 95,000 or so clones, 81% of them singletons. The source material was peripheral blood. Receptors originate from a man older than 75 with active or convalescent COVID-19.

V gene TRBV9 combines with J gene TRBJ2-3; D gene unclear. V was pared by 1 base and J by 2 bases, with 8 bases between. Germline V CDR1 and CDR2: SGDLS, YYNGEE. CDR3 length equals 14 residues. CDR3 sequence reads: CASSVSPDTDTQYF. DNA of the CDR3: TGTGCCAGCAGCGTATCGCCAGACACAGATACGCAGTATTTT.

The chain combines TRBV3-1 (or the pseudogene TRBV3-2) with TRBJ1-1; 7 nucleotides agree with TRBD1. CDR3 length: 15 amino acids. The germline V gene has CDR1 LGHDT and CDR2 YNNKEL (reference sequence). Trimming removed 1 base from V and 4 bases from J; junction bases left unmatched: 6. The CDR3, as DNA: TGTGCCAGCAGCCAAGGGTACAGGGGAGGCACTGAAGCTTTCTTT. Residues: CASSQGYRGGTEAFF.

V and J are TRBV7-9 and TRBJ1-1, with TRBD1 matching over 8 bases. CDR1 is SEHNR and CDR2 is FQNEAQ in the germline V gene (reference sequence). V dropped 6 bases and J dropped 3; count of bases not matched to a gene: 3. The CDR3 spans 13 residues. CDR3 bases: TGTGCCAGCAGGGAGACAGGGGACACTGAAGCTTTCTTT. Its translation is CASRETGDTEAFF.

J is TRBJ1-2 and V is TRBV5-4; 7 bases match TRBD1. In germline, CDR1 is SGHNT, CDR2 YYREEE (reference sequence). The J segment lost 5 bases and the V segment lost 0 bases, leaving 4 bases of the junction unmatched. There are 14 residues in the CDR3. The CDR3 spells CASSLGDRVYGYTF. The DNA of the CDR3 is TGTGCCAGCAGCTTGGGTGACAGGGTGTATGGCTACACCTTC.

The chain uses TRBV5-8 and TRBJ1-1; a weak D match, TRBD1 (6 bases). The CDR3 is 12 residues long. From germline, CDR1 is SGHTS and CDR2 YDEGEE. V shed 5 bases and J shed 1 base, with 6 bases lying between them. CDR3 sequence: CASRGQNTEAFF. The CDR3 DNA sequence: TGTGCCAGCAGGGGACAGAACACTGAAGCTTTCTTT. The full variable domain, with the rest looked up from reference TRBV5-8 and TRBJ1-1, is EAGVTQSPTHLIKTRGQQATLRCSPISGHTSVYWYQQALGLGLQFLLWYDEGEERNRGNFPPRFSGRQFPNYSSELNVNALELEDSALYLCASRGQNTEAFFGQGTRLTVV.

This clone was detected a few times. The rearrangement joins TRBV18 to TRBJ1-3; D might be TRBD1 (5 bases). The V gene's germline CDR1 is KGHSH and CDR2 LQKENI. This CDR3 is built from 15 residues. Trimming pared 3 bases from V and 2 bases from J, leaving 11 bases between. This chain's CDR3 is CASSPDISTGNTIYF. The CDR3 region has the DNA TGTGCCAGCTCACCGGACATTTCAACTGGAAACACCATATATTTT.

This clone was detected only a few times. J is TRBJ1-1 and V is TRBV30; a weak D match, TRBD1 (6 bases). The CDR3 length is 13 residues. The V gene lost 0 bases and the J gene lost 7 bases, with 12 bases spanning the gap. Germline CDR1 and CDR2: GTSNPN and SVGIG (reference sequence). The CDR3 DNA reads TGTGCCTGGAGTGTAGGGGCACAGGGTGAAGCTTTCTTT. It yields the protein CAWSVGAQGEAFF.

The chain joins TRBV15 to TRBJ1-2, with D maybe TRBD1 (6 bases). Germline V lookup: CDR1 LNHNV, CDR2 YYDKDF (reference sequence). The V end was cut by 5 bases, the J end by 2 bases, with 18 bases between. The CDR3 extends over 16 amino acids. The CDR3 region has the DNA TGTGCCACCAGCCCGATGCGGGGGGCCCTAAACTATGGCTACACCTTC. This translates into CATSPMRGALNYGYTF.

The gene calls are TRBV19 and TRBJ1-1; D ambiguous. The CDR3 totals 17 residues. The V end lost 6 bases, the J end lost 0 bases, and 20 bases lay between the germline ends. The germline gives CDR1 LNHDA, CDR2 SQIVND (reference sequence). CDR3 nucleotide sequence: TGTGCCAGTAGGTACCCAACAGATTTAAGTATGAACACTGAAGCTTTCTTT. Encoded protein: CASRYPTDLSMNTEAFF.

This chain joins TRBV4-1 and TRBJ1-1; 7 bases line up with TRBD1. CDR1 is MGHRA and CDR2 is YSYEKL in the germline V gene. CDR3 length: 13 amino acids. V was pared by 3 bases and J by 8 bases, with 6 bases of the junction left unmatched. The chain's CDR3 is CASSHPRGTEAFF. The CDR3 coding sequence is TGCGCCAGCAGCCACCCCAGGGGGACAGAAGCTTTCTTT.

The genes are TRBV7-9 and TRBJ2-5, with 10 bases identical to TRBD1. The V and J ends lost 1 base and 4 bases, in that order; junction bases with no gene match: 12. Germline V gene lookup returns CDR1 SEHNR and CDR2 FQNEAQ (reference sequence). This CDR3 is 18 amino acids long. The CDR3 is CASSLGRGQGPTRETQYF. The CDR3 coding sequence is TGTGCCAGCAGCTTAGGTCGGGGACAGGGGCCCACAAGAGAGACCCAGTACTTC.

J is TRBJ1-1 and V is TRBV5-6; the D gene is possibly TRBD1 (5 bases). The CDR3 contains 16 residues. Trimming pared 4 bases from V and 3 bases from J, leaving 19 bases between. Germline V gene data show CDR1 as SGHDT and CDR2 as YYEEEE. The CDR3 reads CASSPLVGGVDTEAFF. The CDR3 coding sequence is TGTGCCAGCAGCCCTCTCGTGGGGGGAGTTGACACTGAAGCTTTCTTT.

V and J are TRBV5-1 and TRBJ1-3; D unresolved. The CDR3 consists of 13 residues. Germline values: CDR1 SGHRS, CDR2 YFSETQ. V was shortened by 0 bases and J by 8 bases, with 9 bases between the two germline ends. The CDR3 sequence is CASSLGSADTIYF. CDR3 sequence (DNA): TGCGCCAGCAGCTTGGGGTCGGCGGACACCATATATTTT.

The V gene is TRBV19, the J gene TRBJ2-3; D is perhaps TRBD2 (6 bases). The germline V gene encodes CDR1 LNHDA and CDR2 SQIVND (reference sequence). The CDR3 is 16 residues long. Trimming cost V 5 bases and J 0 bases, with 15 bases left between them. Written as DNA, the CDR3 is TGTGCCAGTAGTGCCCCCGGGACTCCCAGCACAGATACGCAGTATTTT. It is translated as CASSAPGTPSTDTQYF.

This chain joins TRBV4-1 and TRBJ2-1; the D is unclear. The length of the CDR3 is 15 residues. The germline V gene has CDR1 MGHRA and CDR2 YSYEKL. Trimming removed 0 bases at V and 4 bases at J, with 10 bases between. The CDR3 DNA reads as TGCGCCAGCAGCCAAGAGGTTTGGGCATACAATGAGCAGTTCTTC. Its protein is CASSQEVWAYNEQFF.

J is TRBJ2-3 and V is TRBV10-3; D is possibly TRBD2 (6 bases). V shed 6 bases and J shed 1 base, with 14 bases lying between them. Germline lookup yields CDR1 ENHRY and CDR2 SYGVKD. This CDR3 has 15 residues. The CDR3 bases are TGTGCCATCAGGATGGGACTTGAAGGCACAGATACGCAGTATTTT. Translated, it gives CAIRMGLEGTDTQYF.

This clone was observed a single time. In DNA form, the CDR3 reads TGTGCCACCAGCAGCGATCCGGGACAGGGCTACGAGCAGTACTTC. Protein product: CATSSDPGQGYEQYF. The chain recombines TRBV15 with TRBJ2-7, with TRBD1 matching 9 bases. Germline values: CDR1 LNHNV, CDR2 YYDKDF (reference sequence). The CDR3 consists of 15 residues. With 3 bases clipped from V and 3 bases from J, the junction kept 6 bases outside the gene matches. The full variable domain, in which reference TRBV15 and TRBJ2-7 provide the parts outside the CDR3, is DAMVIQNPRYQVTQFGKPVTLSCSQTLNHNVMYWYQQKSSQAPKLLFHYYDKDFNNEADTPDNFQSRRPNTSFCFLDIRSPGLGDTAMYLCATSSDPGQGYEQYFGPGTRLTVT.

CDR3 nucleotides: TGTGCCAGCAGCGCCACGAACACCGGGGAGCTGTTTTTT. Translating gives CASSATNTGELFF. This chain links TRBV9 with TRBJ2-2; no clear D gene. The germline gives CDR1 SGDLS, CDR2 YYNGEE. V was cut by 3 bases and J by 0 bases, with 3 bases left in between. The CDR3 runs to 13 residues. The full variable domain, rest sourced from reference TRBV9 and TRBJ2-2, is DSGVTQTPKHLITATGQRVTLRCSPRSGDLSVYWYQQSLDQGLQFLIQYYNGEERAKGNILERFSAQQFPDLHSELNLSSLELGDSALYFCASSATNTGELFFGEGSRLTVL.